This T cell receptor (beta chain) was sequenced for a study of blood T cell repertoires in COVID-19. Here immunoSEQ multiplex PCR was the method, and the copy in TCRdb shows in-frame clones only, minus some. This sample has approximately 290,000 clones, with around 81% found just once. In germline, CDR1 is MDHEN, CDR2 SYDVKM. With 4 bases removed from V and 11 bases from J, the gap between germline ends came to 24 bases. The CDR3 runs to 15 residues. Sequencing used peripheral blood. This chain joins TRBV28 and TRBJ2-7; perhaps TRBD1 as D (6 bases). The receptor comes from an older person with COVID-19, enrolled during active disease. CDR3 DNA: TGTGCCAGCAGTTCACCCTCAGGGGACCCCCCGTATGAGTACTTC. Residues: CASSSPSGDPPYEYF. Combining the CDR3 with reference TRBV28 and TRBJ2-7 gives the whole variable domain DVKVTQSSRYLVKRTGEKVFLECVQDMDHENMFWYRQDPGLGLRLIYFSYDVKMKEKGDIPEGYSVSREKKERFSLILESASTNQTSMYLCASSSPSGDPPYEYFGPGTRLTVT.